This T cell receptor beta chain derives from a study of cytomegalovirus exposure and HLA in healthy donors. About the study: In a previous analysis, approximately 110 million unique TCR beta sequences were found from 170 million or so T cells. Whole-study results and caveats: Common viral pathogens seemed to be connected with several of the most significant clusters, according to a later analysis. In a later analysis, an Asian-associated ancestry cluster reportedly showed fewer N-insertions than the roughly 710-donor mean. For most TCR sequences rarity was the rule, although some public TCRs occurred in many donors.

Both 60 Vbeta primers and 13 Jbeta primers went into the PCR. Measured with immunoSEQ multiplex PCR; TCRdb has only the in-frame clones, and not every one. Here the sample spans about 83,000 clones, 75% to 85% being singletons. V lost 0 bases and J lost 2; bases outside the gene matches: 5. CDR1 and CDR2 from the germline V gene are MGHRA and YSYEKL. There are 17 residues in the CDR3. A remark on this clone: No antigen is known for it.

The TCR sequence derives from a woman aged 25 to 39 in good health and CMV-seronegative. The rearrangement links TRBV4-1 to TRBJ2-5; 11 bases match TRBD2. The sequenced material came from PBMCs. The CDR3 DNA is TGCGCCAGCAGCCAAGATGTAGCGGGAGGGCTACAAGAGACCCAGTACTTC. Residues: CASSQDVAGGLQETQYF.